What follows are 17 T cell receptor beta chains derived from one specimen sequenced in a study of T cells in Graves' hyperthyroidism and ophthalmopathy. Amplification of TCR beta CDR3 regions used RNA as the template. In the first-round RT-PCR of the TCR CDR3, the HTBI primer set was used. TCRdb re-called the multiplex PCR reads with MiXCR, one entry per CDR3 protein. The sample includes approximately 590,000 distinct CDR3 sequences, about 15% of them seen just once. Sequencing used blood. The receptors were gathered from a woman between 25 and 40 years old with Graves' hyperthyroidism.

This clonotype has only a few counts. The V and J genes are TRBV6-1 and TRBJ2-2; 9 bases are a match to TRBD2. CDR3 size: 15 residues. Germline CDR1 MNHNS, CDR2 SASEGT. V shed 5 bases, J shed 6 bases, and the junction held 7 bases outside the gene matches. The CDR3 protein is CASSLGLASAGELFF. The CDR3 nucleotides are TGTGCCAGCAGTCTGGGACTAGCTAGTGCCGGGGAGCTGTTTTTT.

This clonotype was seen repeatedly, ten times or more. The V gene is TRBV5-6, the J gene TRBJ1-6; D gene unclear. V lost 4 bases, J lost 8 bases, and 13 bases lay in between. The V gene's germline CDR1 is SGHDT and CDR2 YYEEEE. The CDR3 totals 14 residues. The CDR3 spells CASSGEGTYSPLHF. The CDR3 DNA reads as TGTGCCAGCAGCGGGGAGGGCACCTATTCACCCCTCCACTTT.

The rearrangement uses TRBV7-6 and TRBJ2-7; possible D gene TRBD1, 6 bases. Trimming took 5 bases from V and 0 from J, leaving 11 bases between them. The V gene's germline CDR1 is SGHVS and CDR2 FNYEAQ. The CDR3 has 14 residues. The CDR3 region has the DNA TGTGCCAGCAGCGTCCGGACAGACTCCTACGAGCAGTACTTC. This codes for CASSVRTDSYEQYF.

This clonotype was observed a handful of times. The rearrangement links TRBV7-9 to TRBJ1-3, with 7 positions matching TRBD1. Trimming at V came to 5 bases and at J to 0 bases, leaving 13 bases not matched to a gene. CDR1 SEHNR and CDR2 FQNEAQ come from the germline V gene (reference sequence). CDR3 length: 18 amino acids. The CDR3 DNA follows: TGTGCCAGCAGCCCGAGACCGGGACAGTTCAACTCTGGAAACACCATATATTTT. Translated: CASSPRPGQFNSGNTIYF.

The sample holds a few counts of this clonotype. The CDR3 nucleotides read TGTGCCAGCTCATTAGCGGGAGAGAGCCAAGAGACCCAGTACTTC. Encoded protein: CASSLAGESQETQYF. V gene TRBV18 combines with J gene TRBJ2-5; 9 bases align to TRBD2. V was pared by 5 bases and J by 1 base, with 5 bases of the junction left unmatched. The length of the CDR3 is 15 residues. The germline gives CDR1 KGHSH, CDR2 LQKENI.

This clonotype was detected ten times or more. The rearrangement uses TRBV5-1 and TRBJ2-1; maybe TRBD2 (6 bases). Looked up from germline, CDR1 is SGHRS and CDR2 is YFSETQ. V was trimmed by 0 bases and J by 4 bases, leaving 14 bases between them. The CDR3 sequence is 16 residues long. The CDR3 loop is CASSLAGTEYYNEQFF. CDR3 nucleotide sequence: TGCGCCAGCAGCTTGGCCGGGACTGAATATTACAATGAGCAGTTCTTC.

This clonotype has only one observation. A single base separates this from a much larger clone, so it may be a read error. The rearrangement joins TRBV6-2 or TRBV6-3 to TRBJ2-3; either TRBD1 or TRBD2 may fit D (6 bases each). This CDR3 has 16 residues. The germline V gene encodes CDR1 MNHEY and CDR2 SVGEGT. The germline V and J ends were trimmed by 8 bases and 0 bases, with 18 bases remaining between them. The CDR3 loop reads CASGPTRGPSTDTQYF. For the CDR3, the DNA is TGTGCCAGCGGTCCTACCCGGGGGCCTAGCACAGATACGCAGTATTTT.

This clonotype occurred many times. The chain links TRBV6-5 to TRBJ2-1; D ambiguous. Germline CDR1 and CDR2: MNHEY and SVGAGI. Trimming left V 2 bases short and J 9 bases short, with 20 bases between. The CDR3 has 16 residues. The CDR3 region has the DNA TGTGCCAGCAGTTACACCGGGTACTCCCGAACGGGTGAGCAGTTCTTC. Translated, it gives CASSYTGYSRTGEQFF.

Ten or more counts support this clonotype. The chain links TRBV30 to TRBJ2-1; TRBD2 aligns across 7 bases. CDR1 GTSNPN and CDR2 SVGIG come from the germline V gene (reference sequence). J gave up 1 base and V 3 bases, and 6 bases lay outside the gene matches. The CDR3 has 15 residues. As DNA, the CDR3 is TGTGCCTGGAGAGAGGCTAGCGGTTCCTACAATGAGCAGTTCTTC. It yields the protein CAWREASGSYNEQFF.

This clonotype was recorded a few times. The chain joins TRBV27 to TRBJ2-3; TRBD2 agrees at 7 bases. The germline V gene has CDR1 MNHEY and CDR2 SMNVEV (reference sequence). This CDR3 is built from 16 residues. V shed 6 bases and J 5 bases; nucleotides not matched to a gene: 14. In DNA form, the CDR3 reads TGTGCCAGCAGCCCTAAGGTGGGAGGGCCAATAGATACGCAGTATTTT. Encoded protein: CASSPKVGGPIDTQYF.

This clonotype was counted at least ten times. The chain has TRBV12-3 or TRBV12-4 and TRBJ2-4, with 9 bases lining up with TRBD2. The junction had 5 bases not matched to a gene; V was cut back by 6 bases and J by 8 bases. The CDR3 loop spans 13 amino acids. CDR3 protein: CASRAGGGDIQYF. CDR3 in DNA: TGTGCCAGCAGGGCCGGCGGGGGGGACATTCAGTACTTC.

In this sample, this clonotype turned up many times. The chain joins TRBV20-1 to TRBJ2-7; D is undetermined. Per germline, CDR1 DFQATT and CDR2 SNEGSKA (reference sequence). This CDR3 comprises 11 residues. Trimming removed 1 base from V and 6 bases from J, with 7 bases in between. The CDR3 DNA is TGCAGTGCTAGAGGGAACGGCGAGCAGTACTTC. Translation: CSARGNGEQYF.

This clonotype was seen many times. The chain recombines TRBV11-2 with TRBJ1-2, with unresolved D. The germline gives CDR1 SGHAT, CDR2 FQNNGV. The CDR3 is made up of 14 amino acids. Trimming took 1 base from V and 6 from J, leaving 12 bases between them. The CDR3 here is CASSLGVPSDGYTF. CDR3 bases: TGTGCCAGCAGCTTAGGGGTGCCCTCGGATGGCTACACCTTC.

This sequence joins TRBV29-1 and TRBJ1-5; 8 nucleotides align to TRBD1. Germline V CDR1 and CDR2: SQVTM, ANQGSEA. The CDR3 length is 13 residues. The V gene end was trimmed by 4 bases and the J gene end by 6 bases; junction bases not matched to a gene: 5. The chain's CDR3 is CSVAQGALQPQHF. Here the CDR3 DNA reads TGCAGCGTTGCTCAGGGGGCTCTTCAGCCCCAGCATTTT.

This clonotype has more than one count but fewer than ten. This rearrangement joins TRBV7-9 to TRBJ1-1, with D possibly TRBD1 on 5 matching bases. Germline CDR1 reads SEHNR; CDR2 reads FQNEAQ (reference sequence). The CDR3 is 14 amino acids. Trimming removed 2 bases at V and 0 bases at J, with 7 bases between. The CDR3 sequence: CASSLFRVNTEAFF. The CDR3 DNA sequence: TGTGCCAGCAGCTTATTCAGGGTGAACACTGAAGCTTTCTTT.

This clonotype was seen a few times. J is TRBJ2-7 and V is TRBV24-1; D is uncertain. CDR1 KGHDR and CDR2 SFDVKD come from the germline V gene. The ends were cut back, 4 bases at V and 3 bases at J, with 12 bases in the middle. CDR3 length: 14 amino acids. Here the CDR3 DNA reads TGTGCCACCAGTGACGCCACCCGGAGCTACGAGCAGTACTTC. It specifies CATSDATRSYEQYF.

This chain links TRBV4-3 with TRBJ2-4; D not resolved. Trimming took 1 base from V and 6 from J, leaving 13 bases between them. Germline assignment: CDR1 LGHNA and CDR2 YSLEER. The CDR3 runs 15 residues. Here the CDR3 reads CASSQVVEHGNIQYF. In DNA form, the CDR3 reads TGCGCCAGCAGCCAAGTTGTCGAACACGGAAACATTCAGTACTTC.